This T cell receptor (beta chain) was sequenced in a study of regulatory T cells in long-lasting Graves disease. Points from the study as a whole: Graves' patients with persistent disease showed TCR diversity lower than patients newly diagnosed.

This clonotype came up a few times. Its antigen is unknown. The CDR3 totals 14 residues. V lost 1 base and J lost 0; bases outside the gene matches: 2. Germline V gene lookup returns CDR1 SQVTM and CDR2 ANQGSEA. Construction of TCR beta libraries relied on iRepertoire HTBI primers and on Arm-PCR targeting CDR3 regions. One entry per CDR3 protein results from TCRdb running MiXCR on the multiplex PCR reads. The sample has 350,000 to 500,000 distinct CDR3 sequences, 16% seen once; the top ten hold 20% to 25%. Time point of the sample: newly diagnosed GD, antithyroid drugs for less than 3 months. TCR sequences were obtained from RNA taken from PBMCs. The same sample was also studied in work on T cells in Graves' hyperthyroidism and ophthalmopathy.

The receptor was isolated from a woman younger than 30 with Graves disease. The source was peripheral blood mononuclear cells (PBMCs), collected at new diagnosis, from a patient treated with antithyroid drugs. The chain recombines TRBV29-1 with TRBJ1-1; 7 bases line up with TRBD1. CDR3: CSVEGTGVNTEAFF. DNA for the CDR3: TGCAGCGTTGAAGGGACAGGAGTGAACACTGAAGCTTTCTTT.